This TCR beta chain was identified during a study of T and B cells in COVID-19 patients. About the study: Critical illness requiring mechanical ventilation or extracorporeal membrane oxygenation affected 12 of 20 active-infection patients. About 90% of the roughly 20 active-infection patients had comorbidities associated with unfavorable COVID-19 outcome.

Blood genomic DNA input for TRB amplification was about 250-550 ng. TRB rearrangements were amplified by multiplex PCR with BIOMED2 TRB-A/B primers. TCRdb re-derived calls from the multiplex PCR reads in MiXCR, one entry per CDR3 protein. The table lists about 11,000 distinct CDR3 sequences, 33% of them singletons. The CDR3 spans 14 residues. Germline CDR1 reads MNHEY; CDR2 reads SVGAGI. Concerning this clonotype: Its antigen is not known. A much larger clonotype is one base distant, so this may be a read error.

Study conclusions and caveats: CD4+, regulatory T cell, CD8+ and sorted SARS-CoV-2-responsive or tetramer+ T cells were not yet sequenced.

The chain employs TRBV6-5 and TRBJ2-7, with 9 bases identical to TRBD1. Material: blood. The clonotype was recovered from a human donor with active COVID-19. CDR3 residues: CVSSYGTGSYEQYF. The CDR3 coding sequence is TGTGTCAGCAGTTACGGGACAGGGAGTTACGAGCAGTACTTC.